Each of the 7 T cell receptor beta chains below was sequenced from the same sample in a study of shared clonotypes between healthy human individuals. The repertoire was sequenced with immunoSEQ multiplex PCR; TCRdb's copy has only in-frame clones and lacks some. The data hold about 2.4 million clones, with around nine tenths observed a single time. Sequenced sample: naive CD4+ T cells sorted from blood. Subset specified: CD45RA+ positively selected. These receptors were obtained from a man younger than 35 in good health.

The rearrangement uses TRBV29-1 and TRBJ2-1; D remains unclear. Germline assignment: CDR1 SQVTM and CDR2 ANQGSEA. The CDR3 runs to 12 residues. Trimming left V 7 bases short and J 9 bases short, with 16 bases between. The chain's CDR3 is CSAADPGGEQFF. CDR3 sequence (DNA): TGCAGCGCCGCTGACCCCGGTGGTGAGCAGTTCTTC.

The chain recombines TRBV18 with TRBJ2-5, with 7 bases identical to TRBD1. Germline V lookup: CDR1 KGHSH, CDR2 LQKENI. This CDR3 has 14 residues. Germline trimming cut 3 bases from V and 7 bases from J; bases unmatched to any gene: 8. The CDR3 bases are TGTGCCAGCTCACCTTCTACAGGGGCCGCGACCCAGTACTTC. It encodes CASSPSTGAATQYF.

This clone showed up just once. The genes are TRBV2 and TRBJ2-3, with 7 bases fitting TRBD2. In germline, CDR1 is SNHLY, CDR2 FYNNEI. The CDR3 covers 17 residues. After removal of 3 bases from V and 0 bases from J, the junction contained 9 bases not matched to a gene. Here the CDR3 reads CASSETTGLGSTDTQYF. CDR3 sequence (DNA): TGTGCCAGCAGTGAGACGACCGGACTAGGAAGCACAGATACGCAGTATTTT.

V and J are TRBV28 and TRBJ2-1; D call uncertain. Germline V lookup: CDR1 MDHEN, CDR2 SYDVKM. Trimming cost V 6 bases and J 1 base, with 13 bases left between them. The CDR3 runs 15 residues. The CDR3 loop reads CASSFQIRSYNEQFF. DNA of the CDR3: TGTGCCAGCAGCTTTCAAATACGGTCCTACAATGAGCAGTTCTTC.

The rearrangement uses TRBV10-1 and TRBJ2-3; TRBD2 matches at 10 bases. Germline-derived CDR1 and CDR2 are WNHNN and SYGVQD (reference sequence). Losses at the gene ends were 4 bases for V and 2 bases for J; bases not matched to a gene: 6. The CDR3 runs to 16 residues. CDR3 in amino acids: CASSASGGGATDTQYF. The CDR3, as DNA: TGCGCCAGCAGTGCCAGCGGGGGGGGAGCCACAGATACGCAGTATTTT.

This clone was detected once. The V gene is TRBV28, the J gene TRBJ1-1; TRBD1 might be the D (6 bases). The CDR3 loop spans 15 amino acids. Trimming stripped 3 bases from V and 0 bases from J, with 11 bases between. The germline CDR1 and CDR2 sequences are MDHEN and SYDVKM. CDR3: CASSLPGQLNTEAFF. CDR3 DNA sequence: TGTGCCAGCAGTTTGCCCGGACAGCTGAACACTGAAGCTTTCTTT.

This CDR3 is CASSEFQQANEKLFF. CDR3 DNA: TGCGCCAGCAGTGAGTTCCAGCAAGCTAATGAAAAACTGTTTTTT. The gene calls are TRBV10-1 and TRBJ1-4; D is uncertain. Germline V lookup: CDR1 WNHNN, CDR2 SYGVQD (reference sequence). Trimming removed 1 base from V and 3 bases from J, with 9 bases in between. The CDR3 contains 15 residues.